This TCR beta chain appears in the sequencing data of a study of T cells in tuberculosis (dated by TCRdb to about 2018). Regarding the complete study: To characterize T cells specific for the mycobacterial lipid antigen glucose monomycolate (GMM), the study used CD1B tetramers together with high-throughput TCR immunosequencing. A South African clinical cohort compared IGRA-negative adolescents, IGRA-positive adolescents with latent tuberculosis and adults with active tuberculosis, 10 to 11 per group.

The study at large found these results: Smaller mean NN-distances to GMM-specific TCRs were observed in active tuberculosis TCR-alpha repertoires than in IGRA-negative controls, suggesting clonal expansion of GMM-specific TCRs. Using GEM motif frequencies, a classifier achieved over 65% accuracy, whereas a classifier built on the diverse GMM-specific repertoire got to roughly 90% accuracy (AUROC 0.75 to 0.9). Clinical samples were selected based on which cryopreserved specimens were available, and the active tuberculosis cases were adults whereas the controls were adolescents. The smaller NN-distances were partly driven by shorter CDR3-alpha lengths in active tuberculosis patients, and the difference for TCR-beta did not reach statistical significance.

TCR libraries were generated with the immunoSEQ multiplex PCR assay, using TCR-beta and/or TCR-alpha/delta assays for each sample. The Illumina high-throughput platform was used to sequence the amplified TCR libraries. As for the authors' bioinformatics: Clustering and dimensionality reduction relied on pairwise TCRdist distances among GMM-specific receptors from T cells that were either sorted ex vivo or expanded in vitro. Each clinical repertoire was scored by mean NN-distance, the average TCRdist to the nearest 10% of tetramer-positive reference sequences. GEM TCR motif frequency was computed as the fraction of unique TCRs matching known GEM sequences by V/J usage and CDR3 length. Linear discriminant analysis with leave-one-out cross-validation, implemented in scikit-learn, was used to classify active tuberculosis. Held by TCRdb, this immuneACCESS table contains in-frame sequences only and omits some clones. Under half of the omission traces to an unresolved V gene where checked; the cause of the rest is unknown. Clone size and the V and J calls come from that table; the DNA yielded D and trimming. The sample includes 40,000 to 50,000 clones, with 95% observed a single time. The top ten clones comprise roughly 3.5% of the sample.

At study entry, adolescents were screened for latent tuberculosis infection using a tuberculin skin test and the QuantiFERON-TB GOLD In-Tube IGRA. Unsorted cryopreserved PBMC were immunosequenced, covering on average approximately 100,000 T cells per clinical donor. Eleven high schools in the Worcester region of the Western Cape, South Africa, served as enrollment sites for adolescents aged 12 to 18 years. Around ten M. tuberculosis-infected adolescents and some 10 uninfected adolescents, matched for age and sex, were selected. For the adolescents, PBMC were isolated by density centrifugation from freshly drawn heparinized blood and then cryopreserved. From the germline V gene (reference sequence), CDR1 is LNHDA and CDR2 is SQIVND. Germline trimming: 8 bases from V, 1 base from J; junction bases outside gene matches: 7. The CDR3 holds 15 amino acids from the cysteine to the phenylalanine. Left in the record is the CDR3 DNA by itself, 45 bases read in frame from the first base.

Concerning this clone: Its antigen is still unknown. Base quality data are lacking; no much larger clone is found one base away.

The sequenced sample was PBMCs. The clonotype was recovered from a donor aged 10-29 years with latent tuberculosis or without tuberculosis infection. This receptor chain uses TRBV19 and TRBJ2-3, with 9 bases in between that match TRBD2. The DNA sequence is given as TGTGCCAGTTCACCCTTAGCGGGGGGCACAGATACGCAGTATTTT. Its protein is CASSPLAGGTDTQYF.